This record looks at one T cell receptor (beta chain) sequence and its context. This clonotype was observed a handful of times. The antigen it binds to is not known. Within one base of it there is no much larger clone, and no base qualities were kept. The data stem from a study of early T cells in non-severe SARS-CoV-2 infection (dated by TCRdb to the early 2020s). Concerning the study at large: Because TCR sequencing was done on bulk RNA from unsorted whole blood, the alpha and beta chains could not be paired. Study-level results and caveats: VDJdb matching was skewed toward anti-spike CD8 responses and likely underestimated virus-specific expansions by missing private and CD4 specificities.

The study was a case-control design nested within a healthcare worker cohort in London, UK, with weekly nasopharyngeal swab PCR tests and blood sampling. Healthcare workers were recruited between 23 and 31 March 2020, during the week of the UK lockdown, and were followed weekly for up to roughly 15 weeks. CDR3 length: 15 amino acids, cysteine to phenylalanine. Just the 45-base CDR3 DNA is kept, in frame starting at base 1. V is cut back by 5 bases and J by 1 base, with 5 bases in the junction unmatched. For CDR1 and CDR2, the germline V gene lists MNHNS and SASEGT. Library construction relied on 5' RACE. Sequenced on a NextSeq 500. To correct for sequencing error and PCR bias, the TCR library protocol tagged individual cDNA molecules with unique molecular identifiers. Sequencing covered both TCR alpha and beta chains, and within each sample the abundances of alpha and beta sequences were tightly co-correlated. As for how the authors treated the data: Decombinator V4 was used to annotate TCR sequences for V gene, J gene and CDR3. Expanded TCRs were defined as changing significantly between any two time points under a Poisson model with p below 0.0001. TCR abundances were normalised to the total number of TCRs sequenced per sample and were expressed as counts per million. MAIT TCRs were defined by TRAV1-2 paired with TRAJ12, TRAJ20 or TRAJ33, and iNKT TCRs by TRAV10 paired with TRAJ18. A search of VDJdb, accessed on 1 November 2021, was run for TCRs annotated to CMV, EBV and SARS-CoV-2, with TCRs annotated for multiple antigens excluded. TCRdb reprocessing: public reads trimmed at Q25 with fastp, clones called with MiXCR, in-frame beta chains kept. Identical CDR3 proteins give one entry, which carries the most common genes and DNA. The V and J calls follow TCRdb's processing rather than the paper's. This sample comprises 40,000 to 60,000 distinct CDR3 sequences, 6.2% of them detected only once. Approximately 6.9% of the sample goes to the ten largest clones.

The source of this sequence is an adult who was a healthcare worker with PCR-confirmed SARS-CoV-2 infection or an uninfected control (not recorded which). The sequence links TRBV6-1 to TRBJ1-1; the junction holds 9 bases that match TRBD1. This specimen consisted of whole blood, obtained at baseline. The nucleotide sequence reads TGTGCCAGCAGTCCGACAGGGGGAGCGAACACTGAAGCTTTCTTT. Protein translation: CASSPTGGANTEAFF.